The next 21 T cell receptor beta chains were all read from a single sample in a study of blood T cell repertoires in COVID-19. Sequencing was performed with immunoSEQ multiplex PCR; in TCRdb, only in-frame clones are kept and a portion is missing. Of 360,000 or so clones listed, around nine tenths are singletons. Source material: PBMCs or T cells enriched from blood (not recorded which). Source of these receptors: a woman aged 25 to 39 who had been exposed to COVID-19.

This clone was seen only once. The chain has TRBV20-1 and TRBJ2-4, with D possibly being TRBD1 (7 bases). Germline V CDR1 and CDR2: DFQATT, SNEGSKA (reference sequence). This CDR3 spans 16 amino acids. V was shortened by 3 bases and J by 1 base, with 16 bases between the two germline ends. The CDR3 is CSASGGGARAKNIQYF. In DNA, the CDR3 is TGCAGTGCTAGTGGAGGGGGCGCAAGGGCCAAAAACATTCAGTACTTC.

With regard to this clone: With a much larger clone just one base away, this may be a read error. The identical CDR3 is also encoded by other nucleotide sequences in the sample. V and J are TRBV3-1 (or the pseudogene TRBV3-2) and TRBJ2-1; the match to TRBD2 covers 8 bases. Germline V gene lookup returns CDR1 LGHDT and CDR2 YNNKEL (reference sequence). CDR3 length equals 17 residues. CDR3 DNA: TGTGCCAGCAGTCAAGATCCGGCGGGAGGCTCCTACAATGAGCAGTTCTTC. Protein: CASSQDPAGGSYNEQFF.

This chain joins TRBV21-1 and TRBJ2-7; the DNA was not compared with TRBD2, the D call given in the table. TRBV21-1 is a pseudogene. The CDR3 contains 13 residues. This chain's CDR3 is CASSKVGGNEQYF. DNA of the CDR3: TGTGCCAGCAGCAAAGTTGGGGGGAACGAGCAGTACTTC.

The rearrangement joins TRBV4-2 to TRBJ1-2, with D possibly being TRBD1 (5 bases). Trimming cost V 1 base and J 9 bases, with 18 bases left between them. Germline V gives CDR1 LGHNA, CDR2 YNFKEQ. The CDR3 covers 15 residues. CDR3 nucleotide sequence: TGTGCCAGCAGCCAAGTGGGGCAGGGCCTGGAGAGCTACACCTTC. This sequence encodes CASSQVGQGLESYTF.

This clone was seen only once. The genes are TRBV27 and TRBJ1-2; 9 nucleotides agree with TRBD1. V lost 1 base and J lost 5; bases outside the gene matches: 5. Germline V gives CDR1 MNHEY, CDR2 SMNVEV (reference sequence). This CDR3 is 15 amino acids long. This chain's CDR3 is CASSLLGQGVYGYTF. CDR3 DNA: TGTGCCAGCAGTTTATTGGGACAGGGTGTTTATGGCTACACCTTC.

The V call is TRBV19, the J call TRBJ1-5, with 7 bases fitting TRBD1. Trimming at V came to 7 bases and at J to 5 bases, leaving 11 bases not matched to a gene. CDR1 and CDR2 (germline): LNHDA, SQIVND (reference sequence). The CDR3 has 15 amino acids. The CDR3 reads CASTQPDRDYQPQHF. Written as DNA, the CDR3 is TGTGCCAGTACCCAACCAGACAGGGATTATCAGCCCCAGCATTTT.

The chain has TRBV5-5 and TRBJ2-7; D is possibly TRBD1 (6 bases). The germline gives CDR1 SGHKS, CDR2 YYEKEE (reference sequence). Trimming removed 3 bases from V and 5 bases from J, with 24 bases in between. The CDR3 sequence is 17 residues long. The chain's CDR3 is CASSSTGIRGTFDEQYF. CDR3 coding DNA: TGTGCCAGCAGCTCTACAGGGATACGGGGAACTTTCGACGAGCAGTACTTC.

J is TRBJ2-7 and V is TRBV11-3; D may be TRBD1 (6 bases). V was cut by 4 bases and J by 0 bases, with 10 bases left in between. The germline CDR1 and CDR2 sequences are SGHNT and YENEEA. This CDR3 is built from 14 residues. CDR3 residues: CASSSRTDSYEQYF. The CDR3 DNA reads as TGTGCCAGCAGCTCAAGGACAGACTCCTACGAGCAGTACTTC.

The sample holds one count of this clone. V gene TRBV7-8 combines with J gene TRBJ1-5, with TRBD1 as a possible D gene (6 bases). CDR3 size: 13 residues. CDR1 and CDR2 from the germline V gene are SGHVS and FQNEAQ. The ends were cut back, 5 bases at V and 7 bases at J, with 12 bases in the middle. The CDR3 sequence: CASSQGGEQPQHF. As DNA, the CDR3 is TGTGCCAGCAGCCAAGGGGGTGAACAGCCCCAGCATTTT.

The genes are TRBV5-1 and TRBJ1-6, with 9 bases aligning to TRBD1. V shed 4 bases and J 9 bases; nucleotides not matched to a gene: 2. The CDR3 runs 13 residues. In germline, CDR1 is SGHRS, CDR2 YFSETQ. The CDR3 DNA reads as TGCGCCAGCAGCCAGGGACAGGGTTCACCCCTCCACTTT. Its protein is CASSQGQGSPLHF.

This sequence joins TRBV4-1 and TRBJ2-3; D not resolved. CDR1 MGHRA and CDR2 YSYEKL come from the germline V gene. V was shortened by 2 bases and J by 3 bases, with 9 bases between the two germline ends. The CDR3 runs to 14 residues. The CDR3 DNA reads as TGCGCCAGCAGCCAACTAGGTTTGACAGATACGCAGTATTTT. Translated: CASSQLGLTDTQYF.

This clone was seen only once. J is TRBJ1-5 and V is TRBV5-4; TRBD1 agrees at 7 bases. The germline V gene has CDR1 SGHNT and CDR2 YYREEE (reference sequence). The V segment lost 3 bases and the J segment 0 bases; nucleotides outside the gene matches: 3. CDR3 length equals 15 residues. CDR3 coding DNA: TGTGCCAGCAGCTCCGGACAGGATAGCAATCAGCCCCAGCATTTT. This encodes CASSSGQDSNQPQHF.

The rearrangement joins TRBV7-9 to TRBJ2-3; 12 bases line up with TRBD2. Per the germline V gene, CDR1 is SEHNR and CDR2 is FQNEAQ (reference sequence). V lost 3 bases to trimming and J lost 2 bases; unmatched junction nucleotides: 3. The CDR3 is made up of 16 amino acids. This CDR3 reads CASSFGLAGNTDTQYF. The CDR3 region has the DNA TGTGCCAGCAGCTTTGGACTAGCGGGGAACACAGATACGCAGTATTTT.

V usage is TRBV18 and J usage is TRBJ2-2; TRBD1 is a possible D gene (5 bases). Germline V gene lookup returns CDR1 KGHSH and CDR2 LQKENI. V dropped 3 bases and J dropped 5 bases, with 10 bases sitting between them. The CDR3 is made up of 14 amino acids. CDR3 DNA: TGTGCCAGCTCACCGGCAGGGTGGACCGGGGAGCTGTTTTTT. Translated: CASSPAGWTGELFF.

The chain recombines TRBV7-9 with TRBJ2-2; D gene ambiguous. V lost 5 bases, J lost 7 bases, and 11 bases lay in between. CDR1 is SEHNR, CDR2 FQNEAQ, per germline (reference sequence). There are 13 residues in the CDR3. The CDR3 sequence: CASSAGGNGELFF. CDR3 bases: TGTGCCAGCAGCGCTGGCGGAAACGGGGAGCTGTTTTTT.

The CDR3 loop is CASSWVGGSTTGELFF. Written as DNA, the CDR3 is TGTGCCAGCAGCTGGGTCGGGGGGAGTACCACCGGGGAGCTGTTTTTT. The V gene is TRBV5-5, the J gene TRBJ2-2; 7 bases are shared with TRBD2. This CDR3 spans 16 amino acids. Germline V gene sequence: CDR1 SGHKS, CDR2 YYEKEE (reference sequence). The V gene end was trimmed by 3 bases and the J gene end by 4 bases; junction bases not matched to a gene: 9.

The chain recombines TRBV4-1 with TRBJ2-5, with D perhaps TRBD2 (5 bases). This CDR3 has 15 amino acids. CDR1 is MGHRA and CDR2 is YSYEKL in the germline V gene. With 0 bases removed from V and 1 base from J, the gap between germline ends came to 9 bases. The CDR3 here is CASSQDWTLQETQYF. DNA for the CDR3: TGCGCCAGCAGCCAAGATTGGACTCTCCAAGAGACCCAGTACTTC.

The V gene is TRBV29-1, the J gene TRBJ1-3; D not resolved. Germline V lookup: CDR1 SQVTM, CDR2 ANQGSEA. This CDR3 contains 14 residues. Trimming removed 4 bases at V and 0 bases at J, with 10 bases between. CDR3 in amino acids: CSVAGDHSGNTIYF. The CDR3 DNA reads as TGCAGCGTTGCGGGAGACCACTCTGGAAACACCATATATTTT. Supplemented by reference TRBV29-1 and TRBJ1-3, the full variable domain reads SAVISQKPSRDICQRGTSLTIQCQVDSQVTMMFWYRQQPGQSLTLIATANQGSEATYESGFVIDKFPISRPNLTFSTLTVSNMSPEDSSIYLCSVAGDHSGNTIYFGEGSWLTVV.

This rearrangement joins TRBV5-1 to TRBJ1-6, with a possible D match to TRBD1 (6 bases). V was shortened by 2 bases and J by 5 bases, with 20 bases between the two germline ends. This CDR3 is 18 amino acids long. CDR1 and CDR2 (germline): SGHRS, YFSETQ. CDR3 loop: CASSFGGPFTGNNSPLHF. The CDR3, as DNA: TGCGCCAGCAGCTTTGGGGGCCCCTTTACAGGGAATAATTCACCCCTCCACTTT.

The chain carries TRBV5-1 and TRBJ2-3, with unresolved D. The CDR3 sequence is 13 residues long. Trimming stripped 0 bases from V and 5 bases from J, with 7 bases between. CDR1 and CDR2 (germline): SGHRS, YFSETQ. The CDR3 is CASSLASRDTQYF. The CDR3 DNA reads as TGCGCCAGCAGCTTGGCTTCCAGAGATACGCAGTATTTT. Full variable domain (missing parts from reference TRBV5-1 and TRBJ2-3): KAGVTQTPRYLIKTRGQQVTLSCSPISGHRSVSWYQQTPGQGLQFLFEYFSETQRNKGNFPGRFSGRQFSNSRSEMNVSTLELGDSALYLCASSLASRDTQYFGPGTRLTVL.

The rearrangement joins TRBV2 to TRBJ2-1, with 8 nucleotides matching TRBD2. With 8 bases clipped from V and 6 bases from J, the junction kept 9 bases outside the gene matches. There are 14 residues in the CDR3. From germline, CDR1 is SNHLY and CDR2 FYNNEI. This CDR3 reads CASREGVSGNEQFF. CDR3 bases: TGTGCCAGCCGGGAGGGGGTATCAGGCAATGAGCAGTTCTTC.